These 25 T cell receptor beta chains share one sample of origin, sequenced in a study of Graves' ophthalmopathy and Graves' hyperthyroidism. CDR3 regions of TCR beta were amplified from RNA transcripts. Second-round multiplex PCR came after first-round RT-PCR with HTBI primers. MiXCR, applied by TCRdb to the multiplex PCR reads, yields one record per CDR3 protein. The table includes around 520,000 distinct CDR3 sequences, less than 40% detected once. Input material: peripheral blood or thyroid tissue (not recorded which). The receptors stem from an adult man with Graves' hyperthyroidism.

The gene calls are TRBV7-2 and TRBJ2-5; possible D gene TRBD2, 6 bases. V was pared by 5 bases and J by 5 bases, with 18 bases between. Germline CDR1 reads SGHTA; CDR2 reads FQGNSA. The CDR3 loop spans 15 amino acids. The CDR3 DNA reads TGTGCCAGCAGCGACCGGGACTTCCCCCGGGAGACCCAGTACTTC. Translating it yields CASSDRDFPRETQYF. The variable domain in full, completed from reference TRBV7-2 and TRBJ2-5, reads GAGVSQSPSNKVTEKGKDVELRCDPISGHTALYWYRQSLGQGLEFLIYFQGNSAPDKSGLPSDRFSAERTGGSVSTLTIQRTQQEDSAVYLCASSDRDFPRETQYFGPGTRLLVL.

This clonotype was found many times. The chain carries TRBV7-9 and TRBJ2-7; TRBD2 might be the D (5 bases). CDR1 SEHNR and CDR2 FQNEAQ come from the germline V gene (reference sequence). Trimming removed 4 bases from V and 5 bases from J, with 15 bases in between. There are 14 residues in the CDR3. CDR3: CASSSVGMGNEQYF. Here the CDR3 DNA reads TGTGCCAGCAGCTCAGTCGGGATGGGAAACGAGCAGTACTTC. The entire variable domain, with the rest obtained from reference TRBV7-9 and TRBJ2-7, is as follows: DTGVSQNPRHKITKRGQNVTFRCDPISEHNRLYWYRQTLGQGPEFLTYFQNEAQLEKSRLLSDRFSAERPKGSFSTLEIQRTEQGDSAMYLCASSSVGMGNEQYFGPGTRLTVT.

The J gene is TRBJ1-1, the V gene TRBV25-1; D is ambiguous. The germline gives CDR1 MGHDK, CDR2 SYGVNS. There are 16 residues in the CDR3. Trimming removed 8 bases at V and 2 bases at J, with 21 bases between. The DNA for the CDR3 is TGTGCCAGCTCACCACCCCTTTACGGCAGCAACACTGAAGCTTTCTTT. Amino acids: CASSPPLYGSNTEAFF.

Of note for this clonotype: Possible read error: a much larger clone is one base away. V usage is TRBV20-1 and J usage is TRBJ1-5; TRBD1 might be the D (5 bases). Germline V gene data show CDR1 as DFQATT and CDR2 as SNEGSKA (reference sequence). This CDR3 has 13 residues. V gave up 3 bases and J gave up 5 bases, with 11 bases separating them. The CDR3 coding sequence is TGCAGTGCTAGCGAGGGGAAAGATCAGCCCCAGCATTTT. Its translation: CSASEGKDQPQHF.

As regards this clonotype: A read error may be the cause here, since a much bigger clone is one base away. The chain is built from TRBV7-9 and TRBJ2-7, with D perhaps TRBD1 or TRBD2 (6 bases each). The CDR3 is 15 amino acids. V was shortened by 5 bases and J by 9 bases, with 23 bases between the two germline ends. Germline V gives CDR1 SEHNR, CDR2 FQNEAQ (reference sequence). The CDR3 sequence is CASSPWTTGGHGQYF. CDR3 nucleotides: TGTGCCAGCAGCCCATGGACTACCGGGGGCCACGGGCAGTACTTC.

The V gene is TRBV12-3 or TRBV12-4, the J gene TRBJ2-7; D is unclear. Judging by the DNA end, TRBJ2-1 fits better; the J call may be wrong. The CDR3 sequence is 9 residues long. The CDR3: CASNREQFF. The DNA for the CDR3 is TGTGCCAGCAACAGAGAGCAGTTCTTC.

The chain carries TRBV24-1 and TRBJ1-5; TRBD1 might be the D (6 bases). The germline V gene encodes CDR1 KGHDR and CDR2 SFDVKD. V was cut by 4 bases and J by 4 bases, with 25 bases left in between. This CDR3 has 19 amino acids. The CDR3 protein is CATSDPAGTTSGGNQPQHF. The CDR3 DNA follows: TGTGCCACCAGTGACCCCGCCGGGACAACGTCGGGGGGGAATCAGCCCCAGCATTTT.

This clonotype was picked up many times. This chain uses TRBV7-2 with TRBJ2-7; the D gene is possibly TRBD2 (6 bases). Germline-derived CDR1 and CDR2 are SGHTA and FQGNSA. The CDR3 has 14 amino acids. Trimming pared 5 bases from V and 6 bases from J, leaving 17 bases between. The CDR3 coding sequence is TGTGCCAGCAGCCCGGACGGGGGTAGGGGCGAGCAGTACTTC. Residues: CASSPDGGRGEQYF. Looking up the rest from reference TRBV7-2 and TRBJ2-7 gives the full variable domain: GAGVSQSPSNKVTEKGKDVELRCDPISGHTALYWYRQSLGQGLEFLIYFQGNSAPDKSGLPSDRFSAERTGGSVSTLTIQRTQQEDSAVYLCASSPDGGRGEQYFGPGTRLTVT.

The chain recombines TRBV7-9 with TRBJ2-7; no firm D call. The CDR3 covers 14 residues. Germline CDR1 SEHNR, CDR2 FQNEAQ (reference sequence). The V and J ends lost 5 bases and 5 bases respectively, with 16 bases between them. As DNA, the CDR3 is TGTGCCAGCAGCCAAGAGGCAGGCACCCACGAGCAGTACTTC. Translating it yields CASSQEAGTHEQYF.

This clonotype showed up many times. The chain joins TRBV20-1 to TRBJ2-7; 8 bases align to TRBD1. The V and J ends lost 3 bases and 4 bases, in that order; junction bases with no gene match: 8. The germline gives CDR1 DFQATT, CDR2 SNEGSKA (reference sequence). CDR3 size: 14 residues. CDR3 loop: CSASDQGARYEQYF. The CDR3 DNA reads as TGCAGTGCTAGTGATCAGGGGGCGAGGTACGAGCAGTACTTC.

Ten or more counts support this clonotype. The chain combines TRBV7-8 with TRBJ1-1, with a possible D match to TRBD1 (6 bases). V was clipped by 4 bases and J by 3 bases, with 9 bases between them. The V gene's germline CDR1 is SGHVS and CDR2 FQNEAQ. This CDR3 contains 13 residues. The CDR3 nucleotides read TGTGCCAGCAGCTATACAGGGTACACTGAAGCTTTCTTT. Its protein is CASSYTGYTEAFF.

This clonotype was recorded many times. The rearrangement uses TRBV7-9 and TRBJ2-7, with a weak D call TRBD2 (5 bases). The CDR3 is 13 residues long. V gave up 6 bases and J gave up 10 bases, with 19 bases separating them. Germline V lookup: CDR1 SEHNR, CDR2 FQNEAQ (reference sequence). Here the CDR3 DNA reads TGTGCCAGCAGGGGTGGGAGCTCTACGCTCCAGTACTTC. Protein: CASRGGSSTLQYF. Using reference TRBV7-9 and TRBJ2-7 for the parts outside the CDR3, the full variable domain is DTGVSQNPRHKITKRGQNVTFRCDPISEHNRLYWYRQTLGQGPEFLTYFQNEAQLEKSRLLSDRFSAERPKGSFSTLEIQRTEQGDSAMYLCASRGGSSTLQYFGPGTRLTVT.

This clonotype was counted many times. This chain links TRBV29-1 with TRBJ1-1; 7 nucleotides agree with TRBD1. CDR1 and CDR2 (germline): SQVTM, ANQGSEA. CDR3 length: 12 amino acids. Trimming removed 6 bases from V and 2 bases from J; junction bases left unmatched: 3. The chain's CDR3 is CSVQGSNTEAFF. The DNA for the CDR3 is TGCAGCGTACAGGGGAGTAACACTGAAGCTTTCTTT.

The rearrangement uses TRBV7-9 and TRBJ2-7, with 7 bases lining up with TRBD1. Per the germline V gene, CDR1 is SEHNR and CDR2 is FQNEAQ (reference sequence). The CDR3 has 15 amino acids. Trimming cost V 3 bases and J 3 bases; bases outside gene matches: 8. The CDR3 sequence: CASSLGQPILYEQYF. CDR3 sequence (DNA): TGTGCCAGCAGCTTGGGACAGCCGATACTCTACGAGCAGTACTTC.

The chain uses TRBV7-8 and TRBJ2-7; 9 bases match TRBD1. TRBJ2-1 matches the DNA end more closely, so the J call is doubtful. The CDR3 is made up of 16 amino acids. Germline V CDR1 and CDR2: SGHVS, FQNEAQ. This CDR3 reads CASSFIGTGTYNEQFF. CDR3 DNA sequence: TGTGCCAGCAGCTTTATTGGGACAGGGACCTACAATGAGCAGTTCTTC.

The V call is TRBV20-1, the J call TRBJ2-5; 12 bases line up with TRBD2. The CDR3 spans 17 residues. Germline CDR1 is DFQATT and CDR2 is SNEGSKA (reference sequence). V trimming: 0 bases; J trimming: 5 bases; junction bases outside the gene matches: 10. The CDR3 region has the DNA TGCAGTGCTAGAGATCTCGGGCTAGCGGGAGGGTTCGAGACCCAGTACTTC. It codes for CSARDLGLAGGFETQYF.

This clonotype was observed many times. The chain employs TRBV11-2 and TRBJ1-4; D is uncertain. The CDR3 is 13 amino acids. With 3 bases removed from V and 8 bases from J, the gap between germline ends came to 10 bases. Germline CDR1 SGHAT, CDR2 FQNNGV. CDR3 in amino acids: CASSLSTGEKLFF. DNA for the CDR3: TGTGCCAGCAGCTTGTCGACTGGGGAAAAACTGTTTTTT.

This rearrangement joins TRBV29-1 to TRBJ1-2; tentative D call: TRBD1 (5 bases). The CDR3 is 12 residues long. Trimming took off 4 bases at V and 4 bases at J, with 10 bases between the two ends. Germline CDR1 and CDR2: SQVTM and ANQGSEA. CDR3 coding DNA: TGCAGCGTTGGGGGTGGGGGCTATGGCTACACCTTC. Protein product: CSVGGGGYGYTF.

This clonotype was observed many times. The rearrangement links TRBV19 to TRBJ1-3; D is uncertain. V was pared by 10 bases and J by 4 bases, with 14 bases between. Germline V gene sequence: CDR1 LNHDA, CDR2 SQIVND (reference sequence). This CDR3 comprises 13 residues. The chain's CDR3 is CATSVAVGNTIYF. Here the CDR3 DNA reads TGTGCCACCTCGGTTGCCGTCGGAAACACCATATATTTT.

The chain employs TRBV7-9 and TRBJ1-5, with 10 bases lining up with TRBD2. The J call is in doubt because the DNA end fits TRBJ2-3 better. CDR1 and CDR2 from the germline V gene are SEHNR and FQNEAQ (reference sequence). The CDR3 contains 16 residues. Written as DNA, the CDR3 is TGTGCCAGCAGCTTAGTGGTAGCGGGAGGCGCAGATACGCAGTATTTT. Its translation: CASSLVVAGGADTQYF.

This clonotype was seen once. A much larger clone lies one base from this, so it may be a read error. It is likely a read error, because the conserved phenylalanine at the end of the CDR3 is missing. The chain carries TRBV4-1 and TRBJ1-2, with a possible D match to TRBD1 (5 bases). This CDR3 is 15 amino acids long. The germline gives CDR1 MGHRA, CDR2 YSYEKL. CDR3 in amino acids: CASSQDQGANYGYTL. The CDR3 coding sequence is TGTGCCAGCAGCCAAGACCAGGGCGCGAACTATGGCTACACCCTC.

For this clonotype: The conserved phenylalanine or tryptophan normally closing the CDR3 is absent here, so this likely arose from a read error. V gene TRBV9 combines with J gene TRBJ1-1, with D possibly matching TRBD1 (6 bases). The CDR3 is made up of 14 amino acids. CDR1 SGDLS and CDR2 YYNGEE come from the germline V gene. V was cut by 5 bases and J by 0 bases, with 11 bases left in between. This chain's CDR3 is CASSYGGVNTEAFL. CDR3 bases: TGTGCCAGCAGTTACGGGGGCGTGAACACTGAAGCTTTCCTT.

This clonotype showed up many times. Germline is not matched at one junction end, which may reflect a read error. The V gene is TRBV2, the J gene TRBJ2-5, with D uncertain. The CDR3 extends over 14 amino acids. Germline assignment: CDR1 SNHLY and CDR2 FYNNEI. This CDR3 is CASSQVGPRETQHF. The CDR3 DNA is TGTGCCAGCAGCCAAGTTGGGCCAAGAGAGACCCAGCACTTC.

J is TRBJ2-7 and V is TRBV5-5; D is perhaps TRBD1 (5 bases). TRBJ2-1 explains the end of the DNA better; the J call may be wrong. The CDR3 is made up of 13 amino acids. Looked up from germline, CDR1 is SGHKS and CDR2 is YYEKEE (reference sequence). DNA of the CDR3: TGTGCCAGCGCAGGGCTAGAGAACAATGAGCAGTTCTTC. It codes for CASAGLENNEQFF.

Concerning this clonotype: The conserved closing phenylalanine or tryptophan is absent in this CDR3, likely reflecting a read error. The chain uses TRBV5-6 and TRBJ1-2; possibly TRBD1 for D (5 bases). V gave up 4 bases and J gave up 3 bases, with 19 bases separating them. CDR3 size: 16 residues. CDR1 is SGHDT and CDR2 is YYEEEE in the germline V gene. This CDR3 reads CASSAKQESLYYGYTL. Here the CDR3 DNA reads TGTGCCAGCAGCGCGAAACAGGAATCACTTTACTATGGCTACACCCTC.